This T cell receptor (beta chain) was identified during a study of tumor-infiltrating lymphocytes in primary liver carcinoma. On the study more broadly: Per sample, productive TCRbeta reads numbered roughly 3.5 to 7.5 million, similar across tissue types.

Extraction of RNA together with DNA used roughly 20-32 mg of unsorted bulk tissue. Surgery removed the patients' primary liver carcinoma. To note about this clonotype: Its antigen is undetermined. The junction differs from germline at one of its ends, possibly a read error.

CDR1 is SGHRS and CDR2 is YFSETQ in the germline V gene. The CDR3 length is 15 residues. Synthesis of TCR beta cDNA was carried out from 450 to 650 ng total RNA with a constant-region primer. Each TCR beta library was derived from three nested multiplex PCR rounds that employed slightly modified ARM-PCR. It was with TRBV1-TRBV30 forward primers and a C-beta reverse primer that the first two PCR rounds were run, at roughly 10 cycles each. TCRdb recomputed calls from the multiplex PCR reads with MiXCR, one row per CDR3 protein. The data show around 40,000 distinct CDR3 sequences, with roughly 73% seen just once and 15% to 20% held by the top ten. The study, taken as a whole, reports: Present in all five tumor regions were only about 7.5-24% of the top clones.

The chain employs TRBV5-1 and TRBJ2-3, with D unresolved. Sample: liver tumor tissue from sampling region 2. Subset reported: tumor region T2, inferior pole. The origin of this receptor is a middle-aged man with primary liver carcinoma and hepatitis B virus infection. CDR3 DNA: TGCGCCAGCAGCTTGGGAGGCGACCGCTCAGATACGCTGTATTTT. Translating it yields CASSLGGDRSDTLYF. The full variable domain, completed using reference TRBV5-1 and TRBJ2-3, is KAGVTQTPRYLIKTRGQQVTLSCSPISGHRSVSWYQQTPGQGLQFLFEYFSETQRNKGNFPGRFSGRQFSNSRSEMNVSTLELGDSALYLCASSLGGDRSDTLYFGPGTRLTVL.